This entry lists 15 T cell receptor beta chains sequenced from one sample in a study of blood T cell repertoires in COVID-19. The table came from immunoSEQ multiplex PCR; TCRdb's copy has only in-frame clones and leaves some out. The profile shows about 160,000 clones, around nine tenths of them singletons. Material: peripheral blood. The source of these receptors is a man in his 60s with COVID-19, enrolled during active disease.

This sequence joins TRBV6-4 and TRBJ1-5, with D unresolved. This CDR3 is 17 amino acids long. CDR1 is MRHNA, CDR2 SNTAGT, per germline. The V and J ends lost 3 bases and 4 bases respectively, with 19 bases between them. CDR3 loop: CASSERGRLLANQPQHF. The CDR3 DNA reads TGTGCCAGCAGTGAAAGAGGGCGCCTACTAGCAAATCAGCCCCAGCATTTT.

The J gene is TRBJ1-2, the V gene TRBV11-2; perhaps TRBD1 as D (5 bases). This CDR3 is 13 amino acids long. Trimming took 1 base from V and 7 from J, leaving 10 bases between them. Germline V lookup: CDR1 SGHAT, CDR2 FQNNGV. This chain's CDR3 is CASSLGERGGYTF. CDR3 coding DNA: TGTGCCAGCAGCTTAGGGGAAAGGGGTGGCTACACCTTC.

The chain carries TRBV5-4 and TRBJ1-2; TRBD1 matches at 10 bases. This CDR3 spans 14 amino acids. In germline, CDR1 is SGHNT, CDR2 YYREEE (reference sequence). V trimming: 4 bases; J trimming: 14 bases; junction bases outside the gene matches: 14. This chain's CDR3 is CASSLDRGRQHETF. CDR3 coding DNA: TGTGCCAGCAGCCTCGACAGGGGGCGCCAGCACGAGACCTTC.

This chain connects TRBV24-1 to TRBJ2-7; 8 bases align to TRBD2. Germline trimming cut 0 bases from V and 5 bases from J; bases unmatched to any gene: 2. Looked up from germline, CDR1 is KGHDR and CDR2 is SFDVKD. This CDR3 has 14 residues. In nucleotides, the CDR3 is TGTGCCACCAGTGATTTGCGTAGCGGGAACGAGCAGTACTTC. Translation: CATSDLRSGNEQYF.

This chain's CDR3 is CASSLTSATYEQYF. CDR3 DNA: TGTGCCAGCAGCTTGACTAGCGCCACTTACGAGCAGTACTTC. The chain employs TRBV7-9 and TRBJ2-7; 8 positions agree with TRBD2. The CDR3 is 14 amino acids. Germline V CDR1 and CDR2: SEHNR, FQNEAQ (reference sequence). The ends lost 3 bases at V and 4 bases at J; junction bases unmatched: 5.

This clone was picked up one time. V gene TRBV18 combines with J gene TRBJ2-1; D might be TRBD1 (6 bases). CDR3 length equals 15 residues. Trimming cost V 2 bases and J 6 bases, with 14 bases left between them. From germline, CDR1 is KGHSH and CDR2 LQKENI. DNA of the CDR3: TGTGCCAGCTCACCATCAGGGGTTGTTAGCAATGAGCAGTTCTTC. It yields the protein CASSPSGVVSNEQFF.

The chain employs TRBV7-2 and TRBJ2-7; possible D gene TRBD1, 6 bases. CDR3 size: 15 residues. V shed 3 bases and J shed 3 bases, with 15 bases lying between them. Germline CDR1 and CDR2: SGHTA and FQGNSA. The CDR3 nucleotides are TGTGCCAGCAGCTTGGAGACAGGTACCTACTACGAGCAGTACTTC. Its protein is CASSLETGTYYEQYF.

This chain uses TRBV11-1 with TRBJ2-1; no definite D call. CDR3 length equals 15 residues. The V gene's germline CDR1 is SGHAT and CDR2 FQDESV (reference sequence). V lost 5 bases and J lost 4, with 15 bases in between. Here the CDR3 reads CASSKPGVNYNEQFF. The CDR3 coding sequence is TGTGCCAGCAGCAAGCCCGGAGTTAATTACAATGAGCAGTTCTTC.

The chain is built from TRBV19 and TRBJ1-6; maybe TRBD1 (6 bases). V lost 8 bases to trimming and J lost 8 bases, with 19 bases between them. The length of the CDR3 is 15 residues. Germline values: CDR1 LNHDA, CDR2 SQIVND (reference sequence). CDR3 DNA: TGTGCCAGTCAGGCTCGGGGCAGGGGATATTCACCCCTCCACTTT. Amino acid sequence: CASQARGRGYSPLHF.

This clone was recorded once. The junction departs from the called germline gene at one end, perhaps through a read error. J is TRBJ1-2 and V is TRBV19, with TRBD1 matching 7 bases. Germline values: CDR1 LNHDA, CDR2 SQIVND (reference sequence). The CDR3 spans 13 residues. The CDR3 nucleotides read TGTGCCAGTAGTACTGATCCGGGACAGAACACACACTTC. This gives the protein CASSTDPGQNTHF.

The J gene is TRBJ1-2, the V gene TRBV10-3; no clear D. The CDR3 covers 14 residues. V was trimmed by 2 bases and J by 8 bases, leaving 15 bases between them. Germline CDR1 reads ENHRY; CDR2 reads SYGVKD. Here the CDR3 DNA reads TGTGCCATCAGTGAGGGTAGTAATAAGGAGGGCTACACCTTC. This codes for CAISEGSNKEGYTF.

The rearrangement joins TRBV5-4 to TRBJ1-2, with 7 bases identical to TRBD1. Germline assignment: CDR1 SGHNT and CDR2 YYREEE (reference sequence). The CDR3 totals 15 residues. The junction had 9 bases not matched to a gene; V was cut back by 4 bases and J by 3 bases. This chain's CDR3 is CASSTGTASYYGYTF. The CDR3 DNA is TGTGCCAGCAGCACCGGGACAGCGTCATACTATGGCTACACCTTC.

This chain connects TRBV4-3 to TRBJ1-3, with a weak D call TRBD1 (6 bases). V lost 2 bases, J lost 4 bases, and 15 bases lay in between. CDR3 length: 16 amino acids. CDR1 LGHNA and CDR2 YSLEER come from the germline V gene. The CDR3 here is CASSQHTGTRGNTIYF. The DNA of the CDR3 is TGCGCCAGCAGCCAACATACCGGGACAAGAGGAAACACCATATATTTT.

The chain's CDR3 is CALSGGPGGNEQFF. CDR3 nucleotides: TGTGCCTTATCTGGTGGGCCCGGCGGGAATGAGCAGTTCTTC. V and J are TRBV30 and TRBJ2-1; a possible D gene is TRBD2 (5 bases). Germline CDR1 reads GTSNPN; CDR2 reads SVGIG (reference sequence). The CDR3 length is 14 residues. The germline V and J ends were trimmed by 7 bases and 7 bases, with 20 bases remaining between them.

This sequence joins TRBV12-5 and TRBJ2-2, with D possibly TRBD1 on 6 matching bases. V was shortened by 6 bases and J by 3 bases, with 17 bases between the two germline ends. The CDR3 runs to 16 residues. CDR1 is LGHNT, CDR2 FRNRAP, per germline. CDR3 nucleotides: TGTGCTAGTGGCTCATCTACAGGGTTTTACACCGGGGAGCTGTTTTTT. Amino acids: CASGSSTGFYTGELFF.